Listed here are 7 T cell receptor beta chains from one sample, sequenced in a study of post-analysis software for immune sequencing data. Findings and caveats of the study: Patients used five TRBV segments, including TRBV5-6, TRBV5-1 and TRBV20-1, more often than controls.

Unique molecular identifiers were carried by the TCR beta cDNA libraries. MiXCR was run by TCRdb on the PCR reads, yielding one entry per CDR3 protein. The table records hundreds of thousands of distinct CDR3 sequences, 30% of them present only once. Their antigens remain unidentified. The sequenced material came from blood. Receptors originate from a girl between 10 and 17 years old with multiple sclerosis.

The gene calls are TRBV28 and TRBJ2-3, with 12 bases identical to TRBD1. This CDR3 has 15 residues. V lost 5 bases, J lost 4 bases, and 4 bases stayed unmatched. Germline values: CDR1 MDHEN, CDR2 SYDVKM. CDR3 in amino acids: CASSRDRGRPDTQYF. The CDR3 DNA reads TGTGCCAGCAGTCGGGACAGGGGGCGCCCAGATACGCAGTATTTT.

In its sample, this clonotype was seen a few times. The J gene is TRBJ1-4, the V gene TRBV20-1; TRBD1 is a possible D gene (5 bases). Germline CDR1 and CDR2: DFQATT and SNEGSKA (reference sequence). The CDR3 spans 11 residues. V dropped 6 bases and J dropped 11 bases, with 13 bases sitting between them. Written as DNA, the CDR3 is TGCAGTGCCATGGGGCCAGAGAAACTGTTTTTT. As protein: CSAMGPEKLFF.

There are many counts of this clonotype. The V call is TRBV5-5, the J call TRBJ2-3, with 10 bases lining up with TRBD2. Germline loops: CDR1 SGHKS, CDR2 YYEKEE (reference sequence). V dropped 4 bases and J dropped 3; count of bases not matched to a gene: 8. The CDR3 is 16 residues long. The DNA of the CDR3 is TGTGCCAGCAGCCTCAGACTAGCGGGTCCGACAGATACGCAGTATTTT. It translates to CASSLRLAGPTDTQYF.

The chain is built from TRBV5-1 and TRBJ2-1; either TRBD1 or TRBD2 may fit D (5 bases each). Germline V gene data show CDR1 as SGHRS and CDR2 as YFSETQ. Trimming took 4 bases from V and 15 from J, leaving 14 bases between them. This CDR3 region has 11 residues. This CDR3 reads CASSAGTARFF. The CDR3 nucleotides are TGCGCCAGCAGCGCAGGGACGGCTCGGTTCTTC.

The V gene is TRBV6-6, the J gene TRBJ2-5, with 7 positions matching TRBD1. Matching the DNA end better, TRBJ2-1 makes the J call doubtful. Germline V lookup: CDR1 MNHNY, CDR2 SVGAGI (reference sequence). The CDR3 contains 16 residues. CDR3: CASSPKRQGYQETQFF. The CDR3 bases are TGTGCCAGCAGCCCCAAGCGACAGGGATACCAAGAGACTCAGTTCTTC.

The sample holds many counts of this clonotype. The chain carries TRBV7-9 and TRBJ2-5; D not resolved. CDR1 and CDR2 (germline): SEHNR, FQNEAQ (reference sequence). The CDR3 extends over 13 amino acids. V lost 5 bases and J 2 bases, leaving 9 bases between the germline ends. The CDR3 bases are TGTGCCAGCAGCGCCGTTGCTCAAGAGACCCAGTACTTC. It yields the protein CASSAVAQETQYF.

A word on this clonotype: This sequence may be a read error, since a much larger clone differs from it by one base. The rearrangement links TRBV20-1 to TRBJ2-5; D uncertain. Germline V gene lookup returns CDR1 DFQATT and CDR2 SNEGSKA (reference sequence). The CDR3 sequence is 9 residues long. Trimming took 7 bases from V and 11 from J, leaving 11 bases between them. The CDR3, as DNA: TGCAGTGGGCCTAATGAGCAGTACTTC. This sequence encodes CSGPNEQYF.